This record concerns one TCR beta chain sequence. Only one count was recorded for this clone. The antigen it binds to is not known. No per-base quality is available; no much larger clone lies one base away. The collaborating institutions used their own protocols to collect whole blood in K2EDTA tubes. For TCRbeta analysis, collaborator samples were shipped as frozen whole blood, as isolated PBMCs, or as DNA extracted from either sample type. This sample is drawn from a study of blood T cell repertoires in COVID-19 (dated by TCRdb to about 2020). Regarding the research as a whole: The collaborator samples originated in the United States, Italy and Spain and spanned the acute and convalescent phases of COVID-19. Nearly every sample came with metadata listing a de-identified subject ID, COVID-19 status, age in years and sex. The prospective study material was composed of cDNA or gDNA derived from T cells, B-cell-depleted T cells, or PBMCs. Subjects who had been exposed to COVID-19, were actively infected with it, or had recovered from it provided the deeply sampled blood TCRbeta repertoires that made up the dataset. The samples were drawn from two sources: the first 160 participants of the ongoing ImmuneRACE study, and fewer than 1,500 subjects contributed by 6 global collaborators. Where available, HLA class I and class II types were obtained from metadata supplied by the sample provider rather than from assay-based typing. The repertoires were made available in a free public database intended to serve as a resource for research on the immune response to SARS-CoV-2.

Summary of the overall study and its limitations: Clinical and demographic metadata were provided uncurated, with the amount varying by source and participant.

The CDR3, from cysteine to phenylalanine, totals 17 residues. Only the CDR3 DNA stays, 51 bases, in frame from base 1. V is trimmed back by 7 bases and J by 6 bases, and the junction contains 14 bases that no gene match accounts for. Per the germline V gene, SGHRS is the CDR1 and YFSETQ is the CDR2. TCRbeta CDR3 regions were amplified from genomic DNA using the immunoSEQ Assay, a bias-controlled multiplex PCR. The published analysis was carried out like this. The number of nucleated cells in each sample was estimated by amplification of reference gene primers within the assay. To quantify the absolute abundance of each unique TCRbeta CDR3 rearrangement, sequence reads were collapsed and filtered. For each sample, productive Simpson clonality was calculated as the square root of Simpson's diversity index over productive rearrangements. In TCRdb, the immuneACCESS table is reduced to in-frame sequences with V and J assigned. These tables do not hold every clone; where another copy was compared, an unresolved V gene accounts for under half, and the others remain unexplained. Clone size and V and J calls were adopted from that table, with D and trimming inferred from the DNA. This sample holds roughly 76,000 clones; 70% to 80% were observed only once. The ten largest clones capture under 25% of the sample.

The receptor was derived from a man between 65 and 80 years old with acute or convalescent COVID-19. This chain is built from TRBV5-1 and TRBJ2-1, with TRBD2 identical over 12 junction bases. Sequenced sample: peripheral blood. The CDR3 has the sequence CASATTSGRLGGNEQFF. The DNA sequence is as follows: TGCGCCAGCGCAACGACTAGCGGGAGATTAGGTGGCAATGAGCAGTTCTTC.